What follows are 16 T cell receptor beta chains derived from one specimen sequenced in a study of T cells in Graves' hyperthyroidism and ophthalmopathy (dated by TCRdb to the late 2010s). The method behind the library was multiplex PCR. TCRdb lists the instrument as Illumina HiSeq 2000. TCR beta CDR3 regions were amplified from RNA transcripts. The first round of RT-PCR for the TCR CDR3 was performed with the HTBI primer set and the Qiagen OneStep RT-PCR kit. The public reads were reprocessed in TCRdb via fastp at Q25 and MiXCR, keeping in-frame beta chains. When rows share a CDR3 protein, they turn into one entry using the most common DNA and genes. The sample records a few hundred thousand distinct CDR3 sequences, more than 15% of which are singletons. The ten largest clonotypes hold about 7% of the sample. Sequences were obtained from blood. These receptor sequences come from a woman between 25 and 40 years old with Graves' hyperthyroidism.

This clonotype was seen at least ten times. CDR3 amino acids: CASSNWDTGANVLTF. The CDR3 nucleotides read TGTGCCAGCAGCAATTGGGATACAGGGGCCAACGTCCTGACTTTC. The chain couples TRBV2 to TRBJ2-6; unclear D gene. This CDR3 is 15 amino acids long. Germline V gene data show CDR1 as SNHLY and CDR2 as FYNNEI. V lost 6 bases, J lost 4 bases, and 13 bases lay in between.

CDR3 region: CASSIPSDHYRTQYF. CDR3 nucleotide sequence: TGTGCCAGTAGTATTCCAAGCGATCATTACCGTACGCAGTATTTT. J is TRBJ2-3 and V is TRBV19, with D hard to call. The CDR3 spans 15 residues. Between the trimmed V and J ends, which lost 3 bases and 8 bases, there was a span of 18 bases. Germline V gene data show CDR1 as LNHDA and CDR2 as SQIVND (reference sequence).

With respect to this clonotype: A much more abundant neighbour one base away suggests this may be a read error. The V call is TRBV5-4, the J call TRBJ2-1; D is perhaps TRBD2 (5 bases). In germline, CDR1 is SGHNT, CDR2 YYREEE (reference sequence). The CDR3 spans 13 residues. Here the CDR3 reads CGSSHRGYNEQFF. CDR3 nucleotide sequence: TGTGGCAGCAGCCACCGAGGGTACAATGAGCAGTTCTTC. Variable domain in full (rest from reference TRBV5-4 and TRBJ2-1): ETGVTQSPTHLIKTRGQQVTLRCSSQSGHNTVSWYQQALGQGPQFIFQYYREEENGRGNFPPRFSGLQFPNYSSELNVNALELDDSALYLCGSSHRGYNEQFFGPGTRLTVL.

The chain combines TRBV18 with TRBJ2-7, with TRBD1 as a possible D gene (6 bases). Trimming took off 0 bases at V and 2 bases at J, with 11 bases between the two ends. This CDR3 comprises 15 residues. The germline V gene has CDR1 KGHSH and CDR2 LQKENI. CDR3 amino acids: CASSPPDRLPYEQYF. The CDR3 region has the DNA TGTGCCAGCTCACCACCGGACAGACTACCCTACGAGCAGTACTTC. Supplemented by reference TRBV18 and TRBJ2-7, the full variable domain reads NAGVMQNPRHLVRRRGQEARLRCSPMKGHSHVYWYRQLPEEGLKFMVYLQKENIIDESGMPKERFSAEFPKEGPSILRIQQVVRGDSAAYFCASSPPDRLPYEQYFGPGTRLTVT.

On this clonotype itself: A read error may explain this, as a much larger clone is one base away. V is TRBV28 and J is TRBJ2-1; a weak D match, TRBD1 (5 bases). The germline V gene has CDR1 MDHEN and CDR2 SYDVKM. The CDR3 covers 18 residues. CDR3 region: CASGFPVTRQSIYNEQFF. The DNA for the CDR3 is TGTGCCAGCGGTTTCCCCGTTACCCGACAGTCGATCTACAATGAGCAGTTCTTC.

The gene calls are TRBV13 and TRBJ2-1; weak D call: TRBD2 (6 bases). The CDR3 consists of 15 residues. From germline, CDR1 is PRHDT and CDR2 FYEKMQ (reference sequence). V lost 5 bases and J 6 bases, leaving 17 bases between the germline ends. CDR3 region: CASSPPRGSGNEQFF. The CDR3 DNA sequence: TGTGCCAGCAGCCCACCCCGGGGTAGCGGCAATGAGCAGTTCTTC.

This clonotype was picked up a small number of times. A read error may account for a junction end that differs from germline. The chain couples TRBV5-1 to TRBJ2-1; the match to TRBD2 covers 9 bases. Looked up from germline, CDR1 is SGHRS and CDR2 is YFSETQ. The CDR3 is 16 residues long. Here the CDR3 DNA reads TGTGCCAGCAGCTTGGAGGCTAGCGGGGTAGGTAATGAGCAGTTCTTC. Its translation is CASSLEASGVGNEQFF.

This chain joins TRBV5-8 and TRBJ2-3, with D perhaps TRBD2 (6 bases). The germline V gene encodes CDR1 SGHTS and CDR2 YDEGEE. This CDR3 spans 15 amino acids. The germline V and J ends were trimmed by 6 bases and 0 bases, with 14 bases remaining between them. CDR3 bases: TGTGCCAGCAACCCGGGACTCCCGAGCACAGATACGCAGTATTTT. It specifies CASNPGLPSTDTQYF.

This clonotype was seen many times. The chain combines TRBV5-1 with TRBJ1-1, with D maybe TRBD1 (6 bases). Germline lookup yields CDR1 SGHRS and CDR2 YFSETQ. The CDR3 has 15 residues. V was pared by 5 bases and J by 2 bases, with 16 bases between. CDR3 protein: CASRRLGQTNTEAFF. CDR3 in DNA: TGCGCCAGCAGAAGATTAGGACAGACCAACACTGAAGCTTTCTTT. Variable domain in full (rest from reference TRBV5-1 and TRBJ1-1): KAGVTQTPRYLIKTRGQQVTLSCSPISGHRSVSWYQQTPGQGLQFLFEYFSETQRNKGNFPGRFSGRQFSNSRSEMNVSTLELGDSALYLCASRRLGQTNTEAFFGQGTRLTVV.

The sample holds a few counts of this clonotype. The chain employs TRBV20-1 and TRBJ1-4; 8 bases are a match to TRBD1. The CDR3 has 13 amino acids. Germline V lookup: CDR1 DFQATT, CDR2 SNEGSKA (reference sequence). V was clipped by 5 bases and J by 6 bases; unmatched bases: 5. CDR3 coding DNA: TGCAGTGCTCCCAGGGGGCGGGATGAAAAACTGTTTTTT. Translating it yields CSAPRGRDEKLFF.

This clonotype was counted at least ten times. The chain recombines TRBV18 with TRBJ2-5; D gene unclear. The CDR3 length is 12 residues. V lost 0 bases and J lost 4, with 3 bases in between. Germline V gene sequence: CDR1 KGHSH, CDR2 LQKENI. The CDR3 nucleotides read TGTGCCAGCTCACCACCGTCAGAGACCCAGTACTTC. Translated: CASSPPSETQYF. Full variable domain (remainder filled in from reference TRBV18 and TRBJ2-5): NAGVMQNPRHLVRRRGQEARLRCSPMKGHSHVYWYRQLPEEGLKFMVYLQKENIIDESGMPKERFSAEFPKEGPSILRIQQVVRGDSAAYFCASSPPSETQYFGPGTRLLVL.

The chain uses TRBV5-4 and TRBJ2-7; 9 bases line up with TRBD1. The CDR3 length is 15 residues. CDR1 is SGHNT and CDR2 is YYREEE in the germline V gene (reference sequence). Trimming took 4 bases from V and 2 from J; bases not matched to a gene: 7. CDR3 region: CASSRFGQGTYEQYF. In DNA form, the CDR3 reads TGTGCCAGCAGCCGTTTTGGACAGGGGACCTACGAGCAGTACTTC.

This clonotype appeared a few times. V gene TRBV4-3 combines with J gene TRBJ2-7; a possible D gene is TRBD1 (6 bases). The CDR3 sequence is 15 residues long. CDR1 and CDR2 from the germline V gene are LGHNA and YSLEER. V gave up 0 bases and J gave up 4 bases, with 13 bases separating them. The CDR3 loop reads CASSQDAAGAYEQYF. CDR3 in DNA: TGCGCCAGCAGCCAAGATGCGGCAGGGGCTTACGAGCAGTACTTC.

This clonotype was seen repeatedly, ten times or more. This chain joins TRBV20-1 and TRBJ2-7; 9 nucleotides match TRBD1. V shed 5 bases and J 6 bases; nucleotides not matched to a gene: 14. Germline V lookup: CDR1 DFQATT, CDR2 SNEGSKA (reference sequence). The CDR3 is made up of 15 amino acids. CDR3 region: CSARHRDRVVREQYF. The CDR3 DNA is TGCAGTGCTCGGCACCGGGACAGGGTGGTGCGCGAGCAGTACTTC.

This clonotype was seen repeatedly, ten times or more. The chain has TRBV7-9 and TRBJ2-7; 9 bases agree with TRBD2. The CDR3 has 16 residues. V was pared by 1 base and J by 6 bases, with 10 bases of the junction left unmatched. Per the germline V gene, CDR1 is SEHNR and CDR2 is FQNEAQ (reference sequence). The CDR3 reads CASSLGGTSRDPEQYF. In nucleotides, the CDR3 is TGTGCCAGCAGCTTAGGGGGGACTAGCAGAGATCCCGAGCAGTACTTC.

V usage is TRBV7-2 and J usage is TRBJ2-7; TRBD1 or TRBD2 may be the D gene (5 bases each). The CDR3 has 15 residues. Looked up from germline, CDR1 is SGHTA and CDR2 is FQGNSA. The ends were cut back, 6 bases at V and 0 bases at J, with 15 bases in the middle. This chain's CDR3 is CASSRGTLYSYEQYF. In nucleotides, the CDR3 is TGTGCCAGCAGTCGAGGGACGCTGTACTCCTACGAGCAGTACTTC.